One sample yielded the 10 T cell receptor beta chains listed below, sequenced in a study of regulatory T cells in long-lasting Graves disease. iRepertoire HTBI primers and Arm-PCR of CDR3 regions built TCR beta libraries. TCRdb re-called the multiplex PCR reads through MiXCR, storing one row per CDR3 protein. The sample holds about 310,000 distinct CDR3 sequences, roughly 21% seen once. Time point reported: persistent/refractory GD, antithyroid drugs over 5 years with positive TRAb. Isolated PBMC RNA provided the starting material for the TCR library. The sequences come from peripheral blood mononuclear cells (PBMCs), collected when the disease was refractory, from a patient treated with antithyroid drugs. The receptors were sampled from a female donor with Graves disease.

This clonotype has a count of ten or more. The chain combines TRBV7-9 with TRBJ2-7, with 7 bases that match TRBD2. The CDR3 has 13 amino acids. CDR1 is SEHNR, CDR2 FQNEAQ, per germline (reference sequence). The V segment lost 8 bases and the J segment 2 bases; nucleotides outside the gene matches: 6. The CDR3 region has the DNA TGTGCCAGCGCCGCGGGGGAGACCTACGAGCAGTACTTC. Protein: CASAAGETYEQYF.

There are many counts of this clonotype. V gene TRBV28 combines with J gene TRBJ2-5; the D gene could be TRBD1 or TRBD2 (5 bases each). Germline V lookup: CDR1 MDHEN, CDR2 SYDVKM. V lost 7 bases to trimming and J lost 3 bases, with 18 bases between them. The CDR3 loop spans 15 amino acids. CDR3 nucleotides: TGTGCCAGCACCGTAGTATGGGACGGAGAAGAGACCCAGTACTTC. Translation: CASTVVWDGEETQYF. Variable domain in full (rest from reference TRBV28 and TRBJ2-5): DVKVTQSSRYLVKRTGEKVFLECVQDMDHENMFWYRQDPGLGLRLIYFSYDVKMKEKGDIPEGYSVSREKKERFSLILESASTNQTSMYLCASTVVWDGEETQYFGPGTRLLVL.

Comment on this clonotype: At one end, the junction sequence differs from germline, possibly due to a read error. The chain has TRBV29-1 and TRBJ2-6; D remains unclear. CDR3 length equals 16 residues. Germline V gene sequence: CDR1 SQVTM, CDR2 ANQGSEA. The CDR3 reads CSVEESAHSGANVLTF. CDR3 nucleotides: TGCAGCGTAGAAGAGTCAGCCCACTCTGGGGCCAACGTCCTGACTTTC.

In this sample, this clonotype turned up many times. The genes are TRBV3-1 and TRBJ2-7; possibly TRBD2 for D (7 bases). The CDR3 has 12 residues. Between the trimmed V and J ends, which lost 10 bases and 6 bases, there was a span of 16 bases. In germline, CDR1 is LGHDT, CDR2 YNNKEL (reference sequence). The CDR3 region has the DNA TGTGCCACCCAACGAGGGGGGGGCGAGCAGTACTTC. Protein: CATQRGGGEQYF.

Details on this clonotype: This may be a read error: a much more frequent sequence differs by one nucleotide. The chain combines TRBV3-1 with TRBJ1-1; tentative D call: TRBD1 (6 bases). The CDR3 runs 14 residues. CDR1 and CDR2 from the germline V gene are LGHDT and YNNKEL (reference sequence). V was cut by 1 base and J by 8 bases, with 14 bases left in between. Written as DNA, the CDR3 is TGTGCCAGCAGCCAAGGGACGGGGGCCGCGGAAGCTTTCTTT. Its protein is CASSQGTGAAEAFF.

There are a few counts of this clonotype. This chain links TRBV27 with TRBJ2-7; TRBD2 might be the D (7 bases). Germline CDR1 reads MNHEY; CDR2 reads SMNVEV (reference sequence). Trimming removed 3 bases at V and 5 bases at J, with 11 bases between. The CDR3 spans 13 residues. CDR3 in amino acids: CASSFEGGNEQYF. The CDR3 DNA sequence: TGTGCCAGCAGTTTCGAGGGGGGGAACGAGCAGTACTTC.

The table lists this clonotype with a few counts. The CDR3 reads CASSFQGDTEAFF. The CDR3 region has the DNA TGTGCCAGCAGTTTCCAGGGGGACACTGAAGCTTTCTTT. V gene TRBV27 combines with J gene TRBJ1-1; 7 bases line up with TRBD1. Germline-derived CDR1 and CDR2 are MNHEY and SMNVEV (reference sequence). The CDR3 spans 13 residues. The ends lost 3 bases at V and 3 bases at J; junction bases unmatched: 1.

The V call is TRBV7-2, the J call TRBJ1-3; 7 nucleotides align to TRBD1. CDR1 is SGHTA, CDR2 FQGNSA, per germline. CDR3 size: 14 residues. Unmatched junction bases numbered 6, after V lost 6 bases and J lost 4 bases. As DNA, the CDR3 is TGTGCCAGCAGATCGACAGGGACAGGAAACACCATATATTTT. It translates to CASRSTGTGNTIYF.

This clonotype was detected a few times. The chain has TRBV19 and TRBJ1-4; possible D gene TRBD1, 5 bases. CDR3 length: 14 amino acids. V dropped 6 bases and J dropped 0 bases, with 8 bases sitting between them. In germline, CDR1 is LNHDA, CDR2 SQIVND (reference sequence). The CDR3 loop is CASRQVATNEKLFF. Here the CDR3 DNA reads TGTGCCAGTAGACAGGTTGCAACTAATGAAAAACTGTTTTTT. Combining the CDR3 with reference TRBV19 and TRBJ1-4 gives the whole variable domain DGGITQSPKYLFRKEGQNVTLSCEQNLNHDAMYWYRQDPGQGLRLIYYSQIVNDFQKGDIAEGYSVSREKKESFPLTVTSAQKNPTAFYLCASRQVATNEKLFFGSGTQLSVL.

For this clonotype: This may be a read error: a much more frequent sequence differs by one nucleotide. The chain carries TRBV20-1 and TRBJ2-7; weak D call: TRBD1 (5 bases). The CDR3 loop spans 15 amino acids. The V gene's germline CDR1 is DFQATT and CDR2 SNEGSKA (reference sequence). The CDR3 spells CSAVPPSRALYEQHF. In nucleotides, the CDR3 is TGCAGTGCAGTACCGCCATCCAGGGCGTTATACGAGCAGCACTTC.